This T cell receptor beta chain was identified during a study of blood T cell repertoires in COVID-19. About the research overall: COVID-19 samples from acute and convalescent phases originated in the United States, Italy and Spain. T cells, B-cell-depleted T cells, or PBMCs provided the cDNA or gDNA that served as material.

The V gene's germline CDR1 is SNHLY and CDR2 FYNNEI. Trimming cost V 3 bases and J 7 bases; bases outside gene matches: 4. This CDR3 is 14 amino acids long. Original methodology: Amplification of reference gene primers was used by the study to estimate nucleated cell counts. TCRdb's copy holds only in-frame clones and misses some; the assay was immunoSEQ multiplex PCR. The V and J calls and clone size are taken from that table; D and trimming were inferred from the DNA. The data show 73,000 or so clones, about four fifths seen once. The V call is TRBV2, the J call TRBJ1-4; 8 bases map to TRBD1. This TCR came from a woman aged 55-69 years with acute or convalescent COVID-19. Sequences were obtained from peripheral blood. The chain's CDR3 is CASSEDRVIEKLFF. The CDR3 coding sequence is TGTGCCAGCAGTGAGGACAGGGTAATTGAAAAACTGTTTTTT.